The TCR beta chain under discussion was sequenced for a study of spatial heterogeneity in lung cancer. Background on the study: At a median of around 23 months after resection, follow-up PBMC samples were sequenced when available. Beta-chain sequences consistently outnumbered alpha-chain sequences in detection. Raw-read counts averaged over ten per unique TCR and UMI combination.

This clonotype was found many times. As to time point: blood at routine non-recurrence follow-up after resection. TCR cDNA molecules each carried a unique molecular identifier. Each CDR3 protein gets one entry after TCRdb re-called the 5' RACE reads with MiXCR. Among around 32,000 distinct CDR3 sequences listed, about 10% were seen once. This CDR3 has 15 amino acids. Germline CDR1 and CDR2: SGHKS and YYEKEE (reference sequence). Between the trimmed V and J ends, which lost 3 bases and 2 bases, there was a span of 14 bases. This chain connects TRBV5-5 to TRBJ1-1, with D possibly being TRBD1 (5 bases). The source material was PBMCs, sampled at follow-up. The TCR comes from a female donor with early-stage non-small cell lung cancer. CDR3 sequence reads: CASSWGLPTNTEAFF. The CDR3 nucleotides are TGTGCCAGCAGCTGGGGACTTCCAACCAACACTGAAGCTTTCTTT. Combining the CDR3 with reference TRBV5-5 and TRBJ1-1 gives the whole variable domain DAGVTQSPTHLIKTRGQQVTLRCSPISGHKSVSWYQQVLGQGPQFIFQYYEKEERGRGNFPDRFSARQFPNYSSELNVNALLLGDSALYLCASSWGLPTNTEAFFGQGTRLTVV.